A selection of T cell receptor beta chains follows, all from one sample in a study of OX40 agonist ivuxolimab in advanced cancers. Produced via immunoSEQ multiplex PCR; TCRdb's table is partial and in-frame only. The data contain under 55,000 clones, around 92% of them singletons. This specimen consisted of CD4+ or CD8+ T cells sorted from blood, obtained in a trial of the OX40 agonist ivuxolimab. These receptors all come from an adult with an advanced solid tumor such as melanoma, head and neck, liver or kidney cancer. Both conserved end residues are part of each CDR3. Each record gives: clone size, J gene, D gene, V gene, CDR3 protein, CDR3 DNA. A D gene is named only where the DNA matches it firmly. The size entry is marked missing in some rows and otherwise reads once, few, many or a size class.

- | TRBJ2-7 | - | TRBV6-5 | CASSFEKGYEQYF | TGTGCCAGCAGTTTTGAGAAGGGGTACGAGCAGTACTTC
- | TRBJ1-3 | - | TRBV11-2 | CASSLLPPGQGPGNTIYF | TGTGCCAGCAGCTTACTCCCCCCGGGGCAGGGACCGGGAAACACCATATATTTT
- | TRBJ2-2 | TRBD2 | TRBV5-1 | CASSLLSGTNTGELFF | TGCGCCAGCAGCTTGTTAAGCGGGACGAACACCGGGGAGCTGTTTTTT
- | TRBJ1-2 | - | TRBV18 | CASSLDTYGYTF | TGTGCCAGCTCACTTGATACCTATGGCTACACCTTC
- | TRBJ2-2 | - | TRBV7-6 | CASSLGRVGTGELFF | TGTGCCAGCAGCTTGGGCAGGGTAGGGACCGGGGAGCTGTTTTTT
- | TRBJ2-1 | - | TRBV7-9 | CASSLGADFSHEQFF | TGTGCCAGCAGCTTAGGAGCTGACTTTTCGCATGAGCAGTTCTTC
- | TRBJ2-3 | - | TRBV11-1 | CASSSPLGYTDTQYF | TGTGCCAGCAGCTCCCCCCTAGGATACACAGATACGCAGTATTTT
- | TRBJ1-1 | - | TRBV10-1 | CASSDGGRAFF | TGCGCCAGCAGTGATGGAGGTCGAGCTTTCTTT
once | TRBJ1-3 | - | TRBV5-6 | CASSLVTTGNTIYF | TGTGCCAGCAGCTTGGTAACAACTGGAAACACCATATATTTT
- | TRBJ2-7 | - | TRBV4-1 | CASSQLTSAYQPYEQYF | TGCGCCAGCAGCCAACTGACTAGTGCCTACCAGCCCTACGAGCAGTACTTC
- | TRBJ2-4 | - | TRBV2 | CASSSPTRDIQYF | TGTGCCAGCAGTTCTCCCACGAGGGACATTCAGTACTTC